Below are 10 T cell receptor beta chains sequenced from a single sample in a study of T cell responses to AZD1222 COVID-19 vaccine. Sequencing was performed with immunoSEQ multiplex PCR; in TCRdb, only in-frame clones are kept and a portion is missing. The data contain about 72,000 clones, about nine tenths of them seen just once; the ten biggest clones take up approximately 25%. Sequencing was performed on peripheral blood, taken on day 0 of AZD1222 vaccination. Source of these receptors: an adult in good health.

The V and J genes are TRBV23-1 and TRBJ2-4; D perhaps matches TRBD1 (5 bases). Being an ORF, TRBV23-1 has a function that is uncertain. The CDR3 covers 19 residues. Trimming removed 0 bases from V and 4 bases from J, with 22 bases in between. CDR3 sequence reads: CASSQSITVLGAGKNIQYF. The CDR3 DNA is TGCGCCAGCAGTCAATCGATTACTGTGTTAGGGGCCGGGAAAAACATTCAGTACTTC.

The chain carries TRBV6-6 and TRBJ1-6, with no clear D. In germline, CDR1 is MNHNY, CDR2 SVGAGI (reference sequence). With 5 bases removed from V and 6 bases from J, the gap between germline ends came to 2 bases. The CDR3 extends over 11 amino acids. CDR3 in amino acids: CASSLNSPLHF. For the CDR3, the DNA is TGTGCCAGCAGTCTTAATTCACCCCTCCACTTT.

This rearrangement joins TRBV28 to TRBJ1-1, with 7 bases fitting TRBD1. The CDR3 extends over 16 amino acids. The J segment lost 6 bases and the V segment lost 5 bases, leaving 15 bases of the junction unmatched. Germline assignment: CDR1 MDHEN and CDR2 SYDVKM. Here the CDR3 DNA reads TGTGCCAGCAGTATCCAGCCGTCGGGCAGGGGGGCTGAAGCTTTCTTT. Protein: CASSIQPSGRGAEAFF.

The chain has TRBV15 and TRBJ2-3; TRBD2 aligns across 8 bases. The CDR3 has 14 residues. The V segment lost 8 bases and the J segment 2 bases; nucleotides outside the gene matches: 6. The germline CDR1 and CDR2 sequences are LNHNV and YYDKDF (reference sequence). Here the CDR3 reads CATFRGGPTDTQYF. The CDR3 bases are TGTGCCACCTTCCGGGGGGGCCCCACAGATACGCAGTATTTT.

This chain links TRBV19 with TRBJ2-7, with unresolved D. The ends were cut back, 3 bases at V and 6 bases at J, with 12 bases in the middle. Germline CDR1 and CDR2: LNHDA and SQIVND (reference sequence). The CDR3 has 13 amino acids. CDR3 residues: CASSMISSSEQYF. In DNA form, the CDR3 reads TGTGCCAGTAGTATGATTAGCAGTAGCGAGCAGTACTTC. Combining the CDR3 with reference TRBV19 and TRBJ2-7 gives the whole variable domain DGGITQSPKYLFRKEGQNVTLSCEQNLNHDAMYWYRQDPGQGLRLIYYSQIVNDFQKGDIAEGYSVSREKKESFPLTVTSAQKNPTAFYLCASSMISSSEQYFGPGTRLTVT.

The rearrangement uses TRBV7-6 and TRBJ1-4; 8 bases map to TRBD1. Unmatched junction bases numbered 8, after V lost 3 bases and J lost 5 bases. The CDR3 runs to 16 residues. CDR1 is SGHVS and CDR2 is FNYEAQ in the germline V gene. As DNA, the CDR3 is TGTGCCAGCAGCTTGGGACCCACAGGGGGGAATGAAAAACTGTTTTTT. It is translated as CASSLGPTGGNEKLFF.

The chain is built from TRBV7-9 and TRBJ2-7; D is uncertain. This CDR3 is built from 11 residues. V was pared by 2 bases and J by 5 bases, with 4 bases between. The V gene's germline CDR1 is SEHNR and CDR2 FQNEAQ (reference sequence). In nucleotides, the CDR3 is TGTGCCAGCAGCTTATCCCACGAGCAGTACTTC. This codes for CASSLSHEQYF.

The chain combines TRBV12-3 or TRBV12-4 with TRBJ1-2; 7 bases fit TRBD1. The CDR3 totals 13 residues. J gave up 8 bases and V 6 bases, and 9 bases lay outside the gene matches. CDR3 in amino acids: CASSNPRGNGYTF. CDR3 DNA: TGTGCCAGCAGCAACCCCAGGGGGAACGGCTACACCTTC.

Here the CDR3 DNA reads TGTGCCAGCGCAGCCGACCAGGGGGCGACGGGAAACACCATATATTTT. Protein product: CASAADQGATGNTIYF. The J gene is TRBJ1-3, the V gene TRBV18; 8 nucleotides agree with TRBD1. The V gene end was trimmed by 8 bases and the J gene end by 4 bases; junction bases not matched to a gene: 13. The germline V gene encodes CDR1 KGHSH and CDR2 LQKENI. There are 16 residues in the CDR3. Full variable domain (missing parts from reference TRBV18 and TRBJ1-3): NAGVMQNPRHLVRRRGQEARLRCSPMKGHSHVYWYRQLPEEGLKFMVYLQKENIIDESGMPKERFSAEFPKEGPSILRIQQVVRGDSAAYFCASAADQGATGNTIYFGEGSWLTVV.

The rearrangement links TRBV9 to TRBJ2-3, with a possible D match to TRBD2 (6 bases). The germline V gene encodes CDR1 SGDLS and CDR2 YYNGEE. Between the trimmed V and J ends, which lost 3 bases and 4 bases, there was a span of 12 bases. The CDR3 runs to 14 residues. The DNA for the CDR3 is TGTGCCAGCAGCGAGCGGGCGTGGGCAGATACGCAGTATTTT. Protein sequence: CASSERAWADTQYF.